This entry lists 14 T cell receptor beta chains sequenced from one sample in a study of T-cell reconstitution after alpha-beta-depleted transplantation in children. Unique molecular identifiers were incorporated during preparation of the TCRbeta library. TCRdb reanalysed the PCR reads using MiXCR and keeps one entry per CDR3 protein. This sample yields about 600,000 distinct CDR3 sequences, of which approximately 12% are seen a single time; about 2.2% belongs to the top ten. Here the sequenced sample was PBMCs, mostly from graft donor cells, taken 360 days after TCRalphabeta/CD19-depleted stem cell transplant. The receptors stem from a male patient younger than 18 who had a stem cell transplant for acute myeloid leukemia, so the T cells may come from the graft donor.

This clonotype was counted a few times. J is TRBJ2-7 and V is TRBV20-1; D may correspond to TRBD1 or TRBD2 (5 bases each). Between the trimmed V and J ends, which lost 0 bases and 4 bases, there was a span of 16 bases. This CDR3 has 15 amino acids. The germline V gene encodes CDR1 DFQATT and CDR2 SNEGSKA (reference sequence). This CDR3 reads CSARDGTRGAYEQYF. CDR3 sequence (DNA): TGCAGTGCTAGAGATGGCACTAGGGGTGCGTACGAGCAGTACTTC.

The V gene is TRBV3-1, the J gene TRBJ2-3, with 11 bases identical to TRBD2. V dropped 6 bases and J dropped 0; count of bases not matched to a gene: 2. Germline V lookup: CDR1 LGHDT, CDR2 YNNKEL (reference sequence). CDR3 size: 15 residues. CDR3 in DNA: TGTGCCAGCAGGACTAGCGGGGCTAGCACAGATACGCAGTATTTT. This translates into CASRTSGASTDTQYF.

There are many counts of this clonotype. The rearrangement uses TRBV7-9 and TRBJ2-7; possible D gene TRBD2, 5 bases. Per the germline V gene, CDR1 is SEHNR and CDR2 is FQNEAQ (reference sequence). The CDR3 consists of 16 residues. Trimming removed 7 bases at V and 3 bases at J, with 22 bases between. The DNA of the CDR3 is TGTGCCAGCATCGGGATACGACCATCTTGGGACTACGAGCAGTACTTC. Translation gives CASIGIRPSWDYEQYF.

This clonotype was found many times. This rearrangement joins TRBV20-1 to TRBJ2-7; D possibly matches TRBD1 or TRBD2 (5 bases each). V was clipped by 6 bases and J by 3 bases, with 15 bases between them. Looked up from germline, CDR1 is DFQATT and CDR2 is SNEGSKA (reference sequence). The CDR3 is made up of 13 amino acids. The CDR3 bases are TGCAGTGCCCGGGCCGGGGCAAACTACGAGCAGTACTTC. Translated, it gives CSARAGANYEQYF.

The table lists this clonotype with many counts. This chain links TRBV29-1 with TRBJ2-5, with 7 bases aligning to TRBD1. The CDR3 totals 15 residues. J lost 3 bases, V lost 6 bases, and 13 bases had no gene match. Germline assignment: CDR1 SQVTM and CDR2 ANQGSEA. This chain's CDR3 is CSVRLPDREKETQYF. In DNA, the CDR3 is TGCAGCGTACGTTTACCTGACAGGGAGAAAGAGACCCAGTACTTC.

In its sample, this clonotype was seen a few times. V gene TRBV9 combines with J gene TRBJ2-2; D uncertain. V shed 4 bases and J shed 5 bases, with 21 bases lying between them. CDR3 length: 17 amino acids. Germline V CDR1 and CDR2: SGDLS, YYNGEE. The DNA of the CDR3 is TGTGCCAGCAGCTACTCCGGGCGGAACGGCGCGACCGGGGAGCTGTTTTTT. Translated: CASSYSGRNGATGELFF.

V and J are TRBV28 and TRBJ2-7; D uncertain. The CDR3 is made up of 13 amino acids. Germline V lookup: CDR1 MDHEN, CDR2 SYDVKM. Trimming took 5 bases from V and 6 from J, leaving 14 bases between them. The CDR3 region is CASSRGTQTEQYF. The CDR3 DNA follows: TGTGCCAGCAGTCGAGGCACGCAAACCGAGCAGTACTTC.

This clonotype occurred many times. The rearrangement links TRBV12-3 or TRBV12-4 to TRBJ1-1; 8 nucleotides agree with TRBD1. The CDR3 is 12 amino acids. Trimming cost V 6 bases and J 11 bases; bases outside gene matches: 8. The CDR3: CASSRGQGLAFF. As DNA, the CDR3 is TGTGCCAGCAGCCGAGGACAGGGATTGGCTTTCTTT.

This clonotype was seen more than once but under ten times. The V call is TRBV12-3 or TRBV12-4, the J call TRBJ2-1, with a possible D match to TRBD2 (7 bases). This CDR3 contains 18 residues. V lost 4 bases to trimming and J lost 0 bases, with 19 bases between them. CDR3 coding DNA: TGTGCCAGCAGTTCGGGGGGAACGGGGGCGTTCTCCTACAATGAGCAGTTCTTC. This translates into CASSSGGTGAFSYNEQFF.

A few counts support this clonotype. This sequence joins TRBV20-1 and TRBJ2-3, with 12 bases matching TRBD2. CDR3 length equals 15 residues. Losses at the gene ends were 5 bases for V and 4 bases for J; bases not matched to a gene: 7. The germline V gene has CDR1 DFQATT and CDR2 SNEGSKA (reference sequence). The CDR3 DNA reads TGCAGTGCTCTCCCTAGCGGGAGGGCCCCAGATACGCAGTATTTT. It yields the protein CSALPSGRAPDTQYF.

This clonotype has at least ten counts. The chain joins TRBV20-1 to TRBJ2-2, with 13 bases that match TRBD2. The junction had 3 bases not matched to a gene; V was cut back by 5 bases and J by 6 bases. Germline loops: CDR1 DFQATT, CDR2 SNEGSKA (reference sequence). The CDR3 sequence is 14 residues long. CDR3 nucleotide sequence: TGCAGTGCTTTACTAGCGGGAGGGCCCGGGGAGCTGTTTTTT. It encodes CSALLAGGPGELFF.

This sequence joins TRBV10-3 and TRBJ2-6; no reliable D call. Trimming removed 4 bases at V and 3 bases at J, with 10 bases between. CDR3 length: 15 residues. CDR1 and CDR2 (germline): ENHRY, SYGVKD. CDR3 amino acids: CAISGGGGGANVLTF. The CDR3, as DNA: TGTGCCATCAGTGGGGGTGGTGGTGGGGCCAACGTCCTGACTTTC.

There are many counts of this clonotype. CDR3 loop: CASSPVTGTSGRADTQYF. CDR3 nucleotides: TGTGCCAGCAGCCCGGTTACCGGGACTAGCGGGAGGGCCGATACGCAGTATTTT. J is TRBJ2-3 and V is TRBV14; 16 positions match TRBD2. This CDR3 region has 18 residues. Germline assignment: CDR1 SGHDN and CDR2 FVKESK. V gave up 4 bases and J gave up 6 bases; unmatched junction bases: 10.

The gene calls are TRBV28 and TRBJ1-4, with 7 bases that match TRBD1. Germline V CDR1 and CDR2: MDHEN, SYDVKM. The CDR3 is 16 amino acids. Trimming cost V 6 bases and J 6 bases; bases outside gene matches: 13. The DNA for the CDR3 is TGTGCCAGCAGGTCTACACGGGGAGGGGGCCATGAAAAACTGTTTTTT. Translating it yields CASRSTRGGGHEKLFF.